The rows below give T cell receptor beta chains drawn from one sample of a study of cytomegalovirus exposure and HLA in healthy donors. Here immunoSEQ multiplex PCR was the method, and the copy in TCRdb shows in-frame clones only, minus some. The sample includes 90,000 to 130,000 clones, approximately 85% seen only once; the top ten take approximately 2.9%. The material sequenced was PBMCs. The receptors here all came from a woman younger than 30 in good health and CMV-seronegative. CDR3s include the opening cysteine and the closing phenylalanine or tryptophan. D genes are given only for firm matches. Clone size appears in some rows only: once, few, many, or a class for an expanded clone.

size	D	V	J	DNA	CDR3
few	TRBD1	TRBV5-4	TRBJ2-2	TGTGCCAGCAGCCCCGGAGGCCAGGGGGTCACCGGGGAGCTGTTTTTT	CASSPGGQGVTGELFF
-	-	TRBV10-3	TRBJ2-3	TGTGCCATCAGTGAGTCGCCGGACAGTAGCACAGATACGCAGTATTTT	CAISESPDSSTDTQYF
-	-	TRBV6-5	TRBJ2-1	TGTGCCAGCAGTTACTCTAATCCAGCGGAGCAGTTCTTC	CASSYSNPAEQFF
-	-	TRBV28	TRBJ2-2	TGTGCCAGCAAAATGGCCACCGGGGAGCTGTTTTTT	CASKMATGELFF
-	-	TRBV7-3	TRBJ2-1	TGTGCCAGCAGCTTAACGACAATCAATGAGCAGTTCTTC	CASSLTTINEQFF
-	-	TRBV30	TRBJ1-4	TGTGCCTGGAGTTCTGGAGGTAAAGAAAAACTGTTTTTT	CAWSSGGKEKLFF
-	TRBD1	TRBV28	TRBJ1-1	TGTGCCAGCAGAAAAACCGGGACAGGGAACACTGAAGCTTTCTTT	CASRKTGTGNTEAFF
-	-	TRBV30	TRBJ2-7	TGTGCCTGGAGTGGAGGAGGGTGGGTTGACGAGCAGTACTTC	CAWSGGGWVDEQYF
-	-	TRBV10-3	TRBJ2-6	TGTGCCATCAGTGAGCAGGCAGGTGGGGCCAACGTCCTGACTTTC	CAISEQAGGANVLTF
-	-	TRBV19	TRBJ2-7	TGTGCCAGTAGTGCTACTGTAGCGAGCTCCTACGAGCAGTACTTC	CASSATVASSYEQYF
-	-	TRBV5-6	TRBJ2-4	TGTGCCAGCAGCTTGGGAGGGTCGGACATTCAGTACTTC	CASSLGGSDIQYF
-	-	TRBV15	TRBJ1-1	TGTGCCACCAGCAGACTGGCGAACACTGAAGCTTTCTTT	CATSRLANTEAFF
-	TRBD1	TRBV27	TRBJ1-6	TGTGCCAGCAGTTCTCAGACAGGGGTTAATTCACCCCTCCACTTT	CASSSQTGVNSPLHF
-	-	TRBV5-1	TRBJ1-1	TGCGCCAGCAGCTTGGAAAAGACGGGGAACACTGAAGCTTTCTTT	CASSLEKTGNTEAFF
-	TRBD1	TRBV28	TRBJ2-7	TGTGCCAGCAGTACAGGAGAGGGGGCGGGCGAGCAGTACTTC	CASSTGEGAGEQYF
-	TRBD1	TRBV5-4	TRBJ1-2	TGTGCCAGCAGCTTACAGGGGTATGGCTACACCTTC	CASSLQGYGYTF
-	-	TRBV28	TRBJ1-2	TGTGCCAGCAGTTTTGGTAGATTTCCCTATGGCTACACCTTC	CASSFGRFPYGYTF
-	TRBD2	TRBV4-2	TRBJ2-7	TGTGCCAGCAGCCCTAGGACTAGCGAAGTCTCCTACGAGCAGTACTTC	CASSPRTSEVSYEQYF
-	TRBD1	TRBV28	TRBJ2-2	TGTGCCAGCACCCCAAGGGGGACAGGGATCACCGGGGAGCTGTTTTTT	CASTPRGTGITGELFF
few	-	TRBV9	TRBJ1-5	TGTGCCAGCAGTTGGGGAGAAAGCAATCAGCCCCAGCATTTT	CASSWGESNQPQHF
-	-	TRBV5-4	TRBJ2-2	TGTGCCAGCAGCTCCCGACAAACCGGGGAGCTGTTTTTT	CASSSRQTGELFF
few	TRBD1	TRBV6-1	TRBJ2-4	TGTGCCAGCAGTGGGACAGGACAAAACATTCAGTACTTC	CASSGTGQNIQYF
-	TRBD1	TRBV5-6	TRBJ1-2	TGTGCCAGCAGCCGGACAGGGCTCGAAGGCTATGGCTACACCTTC	CASSRTGLEGYGYTF
-	-	TRBV28	TRBJ1-2	TGTGCCAGCAGTTTAGGCAGGGCCCTTGGCTATGGCTACACCTTC	CASSLGRALGYGYTF
-	TRBD1	TRBV5-1	TRBJ2-3	TGCGCCAGCAGCGTGGGACAGGGGGCCACAGATACGCAGTATTTT	CASSVGQGATDTQYF